This T cell receptor beta chain appears in the sequencing data of a study of cytomegalovirus exposure and HLA in healthy donors. Vbeta (60) and Jbeta (13) primers were used in the PCR. Using immunoSEQ multiplex PCR, the repertoire was profiled, and TCRdb retains in-frame clones only, with some absent. The table includes 60,000 to 75,000 clones, 70% to 80% detected once. Germline CDR1 and CDR2: SGHNT and YYREEE (reference sequence). Trimming took 1 base from V and 1 from J, leaving 8 bases between them. The CDR3 runs 14 residues. This clonotype originated in a man aged 18 to 29 in good health and CMV-seropositive. This chain uses TRBV5-4 with TRBJ2-5; D is uncertain. The sequencing sample was made of PBMCs. The CDR3 region is CASSLITFQETQYF. CDR3 nucleotide sequence: TGTGCCAGCAGCTTGATTACTTTCCAAGAGACCCAGTACTTC.